This is a list of T cell receptor beta chains from one sample in a study of OX40 agonist ivuxolimab in advanced cancers. TCRdb keeps only in-frame clones here, not all; method: immunoSEQ multiplex PCR. The sample yields about 99,000 clones, roughly 95% seen once. The source material was CD4+ or CD8+ T cells sorted from blood, sampled in a trial of the OX40 agonist ivuxolimab. The receptor source for this set is an adult with an advanced solid tumor such as melanoma, head and neck, liver or kidney cancer. The CDR3 runs from the conserved cysteine through the conserved F or W. The order of the fields is D gene, V gene, J gene, CDR3 length, clone size, CDR3 protein. D genes are given only for firm matches. Not every row has a clone size; where given, it reads once, few, many or a size class.

-,TRBV28,TRBJ2-3,17,-,CASSLRPPRGGTDTQYF
-,TRBV6-4,TRBJ1-1,14,-,CASSDSVGSPEAFF
-,TRBV28,TRBJ1-5,15,-,CASSLNTDSNQPQHF
-,TRBV6-5,TRBJ1-1,13,-,CASRSQGLDEAFF
-,TRBV7-9,TRBJ2-1,14,-,CASSLTRGYNEQFF
-,TRBV7-9,TRBJ1-4,16,-,CASSPPWGTPNEKLFF
-,TRBV6-1,TRBJ2-4,12,-,CASSEEANIQYF
TRBD1,TRBV30,TRBJ1-4,14,once,CAWSAGQANEKLFF
-,TRBV2,TRBJ1-2,11,-,CASSQELVYTF
TRBD2,TRBV2,TRBJ2-2,15,-,CASSSGSGNTGELFF
TRBD2,TRBV6-5,TRBJ2-7,12,-,CASSSLAPEQYF
-,TRBV19,TRBJ1-1,12,-,CASSFGTSEAFF
-,TRBV4-3,TRBJ2-7,15,-,CASSQDPSEPYEQYF
TRBD2,TRBV7-3,TRBJ2-5,18,-,CASSPRIGRLADQETQYF
-,TRBV4-1,TRBJ2-1,17,-,CASSQPDTRSSYNEQFF
TRBD1,TRBV6-5,TRBJ2-7,15,-,CASSQGQGLAGEQYF
-,TRBV7-3,TRBJ1-2,17,-,CASSSPPRDGLDYGYTF
-,TRBV19,TRBJ2-1,13,-,CASSIAGSSEQFF
-,TRBV28,TRBJ2-7,19,-,CASSLLSIRGGRSGYEQYF